The 32 T cell receptor beta chains below were found in one sample sequenced in a study of human T cells and chemical hapten exposure. One entry per CDR3 protein, called by TCRdb with MiXCR from the RACE reads. Among approximately 260,000 distinct CDR3 sequences listed, roughly 7.7% were seen once. Time point meaning: pre-sensitization, week 0. Described treatment: therapeutic diphenylcyclopropenone sensitization with weekly scalp DPC. Sequencing was performed on whole blood, taken in connection with sensitization to the hapten diphenylcyclopropenone (DPC). The receptors were sampled from a man in his late teens or twenties with alopecia areata. Some clones in this sample may be carry-over from other donors' samples.

The chain recombines TRBV7-3 with TRBJ2-5; 8 nucleotides match TRBD2. Per germline, CDR1 SGHTA and CDR2 FQGTGA. The CDR3 sequence is 16 residues long. V dropped 1 base and J dropped 1; count of bases not matched to a gene: 5. The CDR3 loop is CASSLKPGGTQETQYF. The CDR3 bases are TGTGCCAGCAGCTTAAAGCCGGGGGGGACCCAAGAGACCCAGTACTTC. The full variable domain, its missing parts supplied by reference TRBV7-3 and TRBJ2-5, is GAGVSQTPSNKVTEKGKYVELRCDPISGHTALYWYRQSLGQGPEFLIYFQGTGAADDSGLPNDRFFAVRPEGSVSTLKIQRTERGDSAVYLCASSLKPGGTQETQYFGPGTRLLVL.

This clonotype turned up a few times. The chain links TRBV27 to TRBJ1-6; D is unclear. The germline CDR1 and CDR2 sequences are MNHEY and SMNVEV (reference sequence). V lost 6 bases to trimming and J lost 6 bases, with 9 bases between them. CDR3 length equals 13 residues. CDR3 bases: TGTGCCAGCAGCCTCACCTTTAATTCACCCCTCCACTTT. This encodes CASSLTFNSPLHF.

J is TRBJ2-5 and V is TRBV6-5, with D possibly being TRBD2 (5 bases). The CDR3 has 13 amino acids. Germline V gene lookup returns CDR1 MNHEY and CDR2 SVGAGI. Trimming cost V 9 bases and J 0 bases, with 11 bases left between them. The CDR3 region has the DNA TGTGCCAGTGGGAGCCAGGACCAAGAGACCCAGTACTTC. Its protein is CASGSQDQETQYF.

This chain connects TRBV29-1 to TRBJ2-3; D gene ambiguous. CDR1 SQVTM and CDR2 ANQGSEA come from the germline V gene. Trimming removed 5 bases from V and 5 bases from J, with 5 bases in between. The CDR3 runs 10 residues. The CDR3 reads CSVWGDTQYF. The CDR3 region has the DNA TGCAGCGTTTGGGGAGATACGCAGTATTTT.

The rearrangement joins TRBV6-2 or TRBV6-3 to TRBJ1-1; D is perhaps TRBD1 (5 bases). V dropped 5 bases and J dropped 7 bases, with 17 bases sitting between them. The CDR3 totals 14 residues. Germline values: CDR1 MNHEY, CDR2 SVGEGT. CDR3 residues: CASSEGPESGEAFF. The CDR3 DNA reads TGTGCCAGCAGTGAGGGACCCGAGTCGGGTGAAGCTTTCTTT.

A few counts support this clonotype. The chain joins TRBV3-1 to TRBJ2-3; tentatively, D is TRBD1 (6 bases). Germline loops: CDR1 LGHDT, CDR2 YNNKEL (reference sequence). V was trimmed by 1 base and J by 2 bases, leaving 10 bases between them. The CDR3 consists of 15 residues. The CDR3 nucleotides are TGTGCCAGCAGCCAAGGACAGGACGACACAGATACGCAGTATTTT. Encoded protein: CASSQGQDDTDTQYF.

This clonotype was recorded a few times. The genes are TRBV29-1 and TRBJ1-2; D ambiguous. Trimming pared 4 bases from V and 2 bases from J, leaving 23 bases between. In germline, CDR1 is SQVTM, CDR2 ANQGSEA. The CDR3 loop spans 17 amino acids. CDR3 residues: CSVAPKAIHQANYGYTF. In nucleotides, the CDR3 is TGCAGCGTTGCCCCTAAAGCAATACACCAGGCGAACTATGGCTACACCTTC.

Only a few counts were recorded for this clonotype. The rearrangement joins TRBV12-3 or TRBV12-4 to TRBJ1-6, with a tentative D call TRBD1 (5 bases). Trimming cost V 6 bases and J 9 bases, with 9 bases left between them. The CDR3 runs to 12 residues. CDR3 in DNA: TGTGCCAGCAGCCAGGGCTTTTCACCCCTCCACTTT. Translation: CASSQGFSPLHF.

This clonotype has only a few counts. The chain recombines TRBV5-1 with TRBJ1-6; TRBD1 aligns across 9 bases. The CDR3 length is 16 residues. Per the germline V gene, CDR1 is SGHRS and CDR2 is YFSETQ. The J segment lost 6 bases and the V segment lost 4 bases, leaving 8 bases of the junction unmatched. The DNA for the CDR3 is TGCGCCAGCAGCATAACCGGGACAGGGCTTAATTCACCCCTCCACTTT. Translation gives CASSITGTGLNSPLHF.

There are many counts of this clonotype. The chain uses TRBV28 and TRBJ2-7; maybe TRBD1 (6 bases). Germline V gene data show CDR1 as MDHEN and CDR2 as SYDVKM. Deletions cut 2 bases from V and 3 bases from J, with 11 bases between. The CDR3 is 14 residues long. The CDR3 sequence is CASSLGGYNYEQYF. In DNA, the CDR3 is TGTGCCAGCAGTTTAGGGGGCTACAACTACGAGCAGTACTTC. Supplemented by reference TRBV28 and TRBJ2-7, the full variable domain reads DVKVTQSSRYLVKRTGEKVFLECVQDMDHENMFWYRQDPGLGLRLIYFSYDVKMKEKGDIPEGYSVSREKKERFSLILESASTNQTSMYLCASSLGGYNYEQYFGPGTRLTVT.

This clonotype was seen many times. The V and J genes are TRBV5-1 and TRBJ2-5; weak D call: TRBD1 (6 bases). Looked up from germline, CDR1 is SGHRS and CDR2 is YFSETQ. Trimming removed 5 bases at V and 7 bases at J, with 15 bases between. This CDR3 comprises 13 residues. CDR3 nucleotides: TGCGCCAGCAGAGAGGACAGCCTCGGGACCCAGTACTTC. Protein: CASREDSLGTQYF. Full variable domain (missing parts from reference TRBV5-1 and TRBJ2-5): KAGVTQTPRYLIKTRGQQVTLSCSPISGHRSVSWYQQTPGQGLQFLFEYFSETQRNKGNFPGRFSGRQFSNSRSEMNVSTLELGDSALYLCASREDSLGTQYFGPGTRLLVL.

This clonotype was found many times. The chain recombines TRBV9 with TRBJ2-1; 11 nucleotides line up with TRBD2. This CDR3 contains 16 residues. After removal of 2 bases from V and 9 bases from J, the junction contained 10 bases not matched to a gene. Looked up from germline, CDR1 is SGDLS and CDR2 is YYNGEE. For the CDR3, the DNA is TGTGCCAGCAGCGTTGGTTTTAGCGGGGGGGCATTTGAGCAGTTCTTC. Its translation: CASSVGFSGGAFEQFF.

There are a few counts of this clonotype. The rearrangement links TRBV6-2 or TRBV6-3 to TRBJ2-7; perhaps TRBD1 as D (5 bases). Germline CDR1 reads MNHEY; CDR2 reads SVGEGT. The CDR3 contains 15 residues. V was shortened by 4 bases and J by 0 bases, with 13 bases between the two germline ends. CDR3 bases: TGTGCCAGCAGTTCCCCAGAGACAGCCTCCTACGAGCAGTACGTC. Translated: CASSSPETASYEQYV.

J is TRBJ2-1 and V is TRBV24-1, with 7 bases lining up with TRBD2. Germline V lookup: CDR1 KGHDR, CDR2 SFDVKD. The CDR3 is made up of 15 amino acids. J lost 4 bases, V lost 7 bases, and 9 bases had no gene match. CDR3 sequence (DNA): TGTGCCACCAGCGGTGCGGGAGCGGTATACAATGAGCAGTTCTTC. Protein product: CATSGAGAVYNEQFF.

In this sample, this clonotype turned up a few times. The chain combines TRBV20-1 with TRBJ1-1; D may be TRBD1 (6 bases). This CDR3 has 15 amino acids. Germline V gene lookup returns CDR1 DFQATT and CDR2 SNEGSKA (reference sequence). Trimming removed 5 bases from V and 3 bases from J, with 19 bases in between. The CDR3 here is CSAQAWGRGDTEAFF. CDR3 bases: TGCAGTGCTCAGGCCTGGGGGCGCGGGGACACTGAAGCTTTCTTT.

CDR3 nucleotides: TGTGCCAGCAGCAAGGGACAGTACACCGGGGAGCTGTTTTTT. Its translation: CASSKGQYTGELFF. V and J are TRBV27 and TRBJ2-2; 7 bases map to TRBD1. The germline gives CDR1 MNHEY, CDR2 SMNVEV (reference sequence). The CDR3 is made up of 14 amino acids. Trimming at V came to 6 bases and at J to 3 bases, leaving 4 bases not matched to a gene.

This clonotype was detected many times. The rearrangement joins TRBV5-6 to TRBJ2-7; D is undetermined. This CDR3 has 13 residues. Germline CDR1 SGHDT, CDR2 YYEEEE. Trimming shortened V by 7 bases and J by 2 bases, and 13 bases separated the two germline ends. As DNA, the CDR3 is TGTGCCAGCGGGCGGACCGCCACCTACGAGCAGTACTTC. Its translation is CASGRTATYEQYF.

This rearrangement joins TRBV3-1 to TRBJ2-2; D is unresolved. Germline V gives CDR1 LGHDT, CDR2 YNNKEL (reference sequence). V lost 0 bases to trimming and J lost 6 bases, with 20 bases between them. CDR3 length equals 18 residues. The CDR3 loop is CASSQDRGVFAFPGELFF. DNA of the CDR3: TGTGCCAGCAGCCAAGACCGCGGAGTTTTCGCCTTTCCCGGGGAGCTGTTTTTT.

In its sample, this clonotype was seen a few times. This chain uses TRBV20-1 with TRBJ1-5; 9 bases line up with TRBD1. The CDR3 is made up of 14 amino acids. After removal of 6 bases from V and 2 bases from J, the junction contained 5 bases not matched to a gene. CDR1 is DFQATT and CDR2 is SNEGSKA in the germline V gene (reference sequence). The CDR3 here is CSASTGGGNQPQHF. In DNA, the CDR3 is TGCAGTGCGAGTACAGGGGGCGGCAATCAGCCCCAGCATTTT.

In its sample, this clonotype was seen many times. DNA of the CDR3: TGTGCCAGCAGACTGATGACTGAAGCTTTCTTT. Residues: CASRLMTEAFF. The gene calls are TRBV6-2 or TRBV6-3 and TRBJ1-1; D gene unclear. Trimming took off 6 bases at V and 5 bases at J, with 7 bases between the two ends. The germline V gene encodes CDR1 MNHEY and CDR2 SVGEGT. This CDR3 has 11 residues.

The chain has TRBV6-2 or TRBV6-3 and TRBJ2-1, with 9 positions matching TRBD2. The junction had 11 bases not matched to a gene; V was cut back by 5 bases and J by 3 bases. The CDR3 is 17 amino acids. Germline CDR1 MNHEY, CDR2 SVGEGT. The CDR3 coding sequence is TGTGCCAGCAGTCGCACCAGTAGCGGGGGCCTCTACAATGAGCAGTTCTTC. Encoded protein: CASSRTSSGGLYNEQFF.

The V gene is TRBV29-1, the J gene TRBJ1-6; weak D call: TRBD1 (5 bases). Germline lookup yields CDR1 SQVTM and CDR2 ANQGSEA. The V gene lost 5 bases and the J gene lost 6 bases, with 14 bases spanning the gap. CDR3 length: 14 residues. CDR3 coding DNA: TGCAGCGTTTCGACGGGGGATTCTAATTCACCCCTCCACTTT. This codes for CSVSTGDSNSPLHF. The entire variable domain, with the rest obtained from reference TRBV29-1 and TRBJ1-6, is as follows: SAVISQKPSRDICQRGTSLTIQCQVDSQVTMMFWYRQQPGQSLTLIATANQGSEATYESGFVIDKFPISRPNLTFSTLTVSNMSPEDSSIYLCSVSTGDSNSPLHFGNGTRLTVT.

In this sample, this clonotype turned up many times. The chain links TRBV3-1 to TRBJ1-4; D gene unclear. Per germline, CDR1 LGHDT and CDR2 YNNKEL (reference sequence). V was clipped by 4 bases and J by 0 bases, with 3 bases between them. This CDR3 is 13 amino acids long. The CDR3 nucleotides are TGTGCCAGCAGCCTTTCAACTAATGAAAAACTGTTTTTT. Translating gives CASSLSTNEKLFF.

The chain couples TRBV7-6 to TRBJ2-2, with 10 bases fitting TRBD2. The CDR3 loop spans 18 amino acids. In germline, CDR1 is SGHVS, CDR2 FNYEAQ. The V segment lost 2 bases and the J segment 3 bases; nucleotides outside the gene matches: 9. The CDR3 sequence: CASSLHHLAGEDTGELFF. The CDR3 DNA follows: TGTGCCAGCAGCTTACACCACCTAGCGGGGGAAGACACCGGGGAGCTGTTTTTT.

The chain carries TRBV20-1 and TRBJ2-7, with 11 nucleotides matching TRBD1. This CDR3 spans 14 amino acids. CDR1 is DFQATT, CDR2 SNEGSKA, per germline (reference sequence). With V trimmed by 1 base and J by 3 bases, 2 bases remained unmatched. The DNA for the CDR3 is TGCAGTGCTAGAGGGACAGGGGGCTACTACGAGCAGTACGTC. It encodes CSARGTGGYYEQYV.

This clonotype was found many times. The chain joins TRBV5-1 to TRBJ1-3; D gene unclear. V was shortened by 0 bases and J by 0 bases, with 13 bases between the two germline ends. CDR1 is SGHRS, CDR2 YFSETQ, per germline. This CDR3 is built from 17 residues. As DNA, the CDR3 is TGCGCCAGCAGCTTGGGGACGCTCGGAAGCTCTGGAAACACCATATATTTT. Amino acids: CASSLGTLGSSGNTIYF.

This clonotype has ten or more counts. This chain uses TRBV2 with TRBJ2-2; D unresolved. The CDR3 length is 14 residues. V was clipped by 2 bases and J by 4 bases, with 8 bases between them. Germline CDR1 is SNHLY and CDR2 is FYNNEI. The CDR3 region is CASSETGFTGELFF. CDR3 bases: TGTGCCAGCAGTGAAACGGGTTTCACCGGGGAGCTGTTTTTT. The full variable domain, its missing parts supplied by reference TRBV2 and TRBJ2-2, is EPEVTQTPSHQVTQMGQEVILRCVPISNHLYFYWYRQILGQKVEFLVSFYNNEISEKSEIFDDQFSVERPDGSNFTLKIRSTKLEDSAMYFCASSETGFTGELFFGEGSRLTVL.

The sample holds a few counts of this clonotype. J is TRBJ1-1 and V is TRBV2, with 9 bases lining up with TRBD1. The CDR3 contains 17 residues. The V gene end was trimmed by 5 bases and the J gene end by 2 bases; junction bases not matched to a gene: 12. Germline V lookup: CDR1 SNHLY, CDR2 FYNNEI. CDR3: CASSSLPGQGYNTEAFF. DNA for the CDR3: TGTGCCAGCAGTTCTCTACCGGGACAGGGATATAACACTGAAGCTTTCTTT.

This clonotype was picked up many times. CDR3 residues: CSVRTGGAKNIQYF. As DNA, the CDR3 is TGCAGCGTTCGGACAGGGGGCGCCAAAAACATTCAGTACTTC. The chain is built from TRBV29-1 and TRBJ2-4, with 11 bases that match TRBD1. This CDR3 contains 14 residues. Trimming removed 5 bases from V and 1 base from J; junction bases left unmatched: 1. Germline values: CDR1 SQVTM, CDR2 ANQGSEA.

This clonotype was recorded many times. The gene calls are TRBV7-9 and TRBJ1-2; D is undetermined. Trimming cost V 6 bases and J 1 base, with 9 bases left between them. The CDR3 totals 13 residues. Germline CDR1 reads SEHNR; CDR2 reads FQNEAQ (reference sequence). CDR3 nucleotides: TGTGCCAGCAGGTTGGACGGTAACTATGGCTACACCTTC. Its protein product is CASRLDGNYGYTF.

The chain has TRBV7-2 and TRBJ2-3; TRBD2 agrees at 8 bases. After removal of 6 bases from V and 0 bases from J, the junction contained 8 bases not matched to a gene. Germline lookup yields CDR1 SGHTA and CDR2 FQGNSA. The CDR3 runs to 16 residues. Here the CDR3 DNA reads TGTGCCAGCAGACCCCAACTAGCGGCTAGCACAGATACGCAGTATTTT. Translating it yields CASRPQLAASTDTQYF.

This clonotype was observed a handful of times. This rearrangement joins TRBV11-2 to TRBJ1-3; TRBD1 matches at 11 bases. The V gene end was trimmed by 5 bases and the J gene end by 2 bases; junction bases not matched to a gene: 8. The germline CDR1 and CDR2 sequences are SGHAT and FQNNGV. The CDR3 contains 17 residues. The CDR3 DNA sequence: TGTGCCAGCAGCGATACCCCGGGACAGGGGGCTGGAAACACCATATATTTT. Amino acids: CASSDTPGQGAGNTIYF.